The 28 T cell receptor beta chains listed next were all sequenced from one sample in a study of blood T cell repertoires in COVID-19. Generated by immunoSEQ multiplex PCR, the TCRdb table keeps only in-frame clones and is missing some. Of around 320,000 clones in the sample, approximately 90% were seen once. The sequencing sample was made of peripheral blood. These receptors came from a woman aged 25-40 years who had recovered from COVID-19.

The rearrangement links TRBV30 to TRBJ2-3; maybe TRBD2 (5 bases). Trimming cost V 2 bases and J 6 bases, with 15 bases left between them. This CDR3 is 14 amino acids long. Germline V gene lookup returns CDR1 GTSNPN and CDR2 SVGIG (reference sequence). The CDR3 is CAWSRQRISDTQYF. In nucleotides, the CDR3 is TGTGCCTGGAGTCGGCAGCGGATAAGTGATACGCAGTATTTT.

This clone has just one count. Here the CDR3 reads CASSATDRETQYF. For the CDR3, the DNA is TGTGCCAGCAGCGCGACAGATCGGGAGACCCAGTACTTC. The chain uses TRBV13 and TRBJ2-5; D may be TRBD1 (5 bases). The CDR3 loop spans 13 amino acids. Germline-derived CDR1 and CDR2 are PRHDT and FYEKMQ (reference sequence). Trimming removed 5 bases at V and 5 bases at J, with 12 bases between.

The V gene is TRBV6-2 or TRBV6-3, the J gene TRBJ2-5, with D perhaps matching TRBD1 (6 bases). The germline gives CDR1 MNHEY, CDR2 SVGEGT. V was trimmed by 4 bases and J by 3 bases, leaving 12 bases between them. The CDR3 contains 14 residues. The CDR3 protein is CASSSWTEEETQYF. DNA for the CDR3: TGTGCCAGCAGTTCCTGGACAGAAGAAGAGACCCAGTACTTC.

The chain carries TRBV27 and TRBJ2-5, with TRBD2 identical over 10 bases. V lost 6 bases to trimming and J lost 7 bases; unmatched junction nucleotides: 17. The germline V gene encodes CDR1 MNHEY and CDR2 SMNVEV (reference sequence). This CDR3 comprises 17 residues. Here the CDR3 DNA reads TGTGCCAGCAGCACGCCCGGGCAGCGGGGGGGCCTCCGGACCCAGTACTTC. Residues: CASSTPGQRGGLRTQYF.

CDR3 DNA sequence: TGCGCCAGCAGCCGACGCGCAGACAGGCCCAATCAGCCCCAGCATTTT. This gives the protein CASSRRADRPNQPQHF. The J gene is TRBJ1-5, the V gene TRBV23-1; possibly TRBD1 for D (6 bases). TRBV23-1 is known as an ORF, though its function is uncertain. V was cut by 6 bases and J by 3 bases, with 18 bases left in between. CDR3 length: 16 residues.

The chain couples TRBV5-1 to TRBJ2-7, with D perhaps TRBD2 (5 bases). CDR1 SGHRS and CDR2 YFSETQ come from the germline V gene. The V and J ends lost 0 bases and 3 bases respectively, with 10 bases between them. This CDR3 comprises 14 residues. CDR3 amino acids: CASSLAGDFYEQYF. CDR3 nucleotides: TGCGCCAGCAGCTTGGCCGGGGATTTCTACGAGCAGTACTTC.

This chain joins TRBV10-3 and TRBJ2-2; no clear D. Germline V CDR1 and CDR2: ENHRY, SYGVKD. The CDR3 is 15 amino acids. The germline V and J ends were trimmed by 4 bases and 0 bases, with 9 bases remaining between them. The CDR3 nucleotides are TGTGCCATCAGTGTAAAGAGCGCGAACACCGGGGAGCTGTTTTTT. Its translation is CAISVKSANTGELFF.

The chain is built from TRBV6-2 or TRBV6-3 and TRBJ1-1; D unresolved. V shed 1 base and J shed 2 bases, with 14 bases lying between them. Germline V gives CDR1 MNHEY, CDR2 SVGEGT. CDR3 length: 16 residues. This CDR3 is CASSYLRPGGNTEAFF. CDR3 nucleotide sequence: TGTGCCAGCAGTTACTTGAGGCCGGGAGGAAACACTGAAGCTTTCTTT.

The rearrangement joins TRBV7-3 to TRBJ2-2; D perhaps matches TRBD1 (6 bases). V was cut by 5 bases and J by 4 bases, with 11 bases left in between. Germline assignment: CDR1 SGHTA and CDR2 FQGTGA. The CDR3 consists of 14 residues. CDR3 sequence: CASSLDRITGELFF. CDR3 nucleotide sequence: TGTGCCAGCAGCCTGGACAGAATCACCGGGGAGCTGTTTTTT.

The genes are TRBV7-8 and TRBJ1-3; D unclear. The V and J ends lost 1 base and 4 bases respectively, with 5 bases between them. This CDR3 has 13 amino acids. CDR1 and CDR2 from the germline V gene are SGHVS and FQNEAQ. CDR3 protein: CASSLEPGNTIYF. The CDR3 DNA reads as TGTGCCAGCAGCTTAGAGCCGGGAAACACCATATATTTT.

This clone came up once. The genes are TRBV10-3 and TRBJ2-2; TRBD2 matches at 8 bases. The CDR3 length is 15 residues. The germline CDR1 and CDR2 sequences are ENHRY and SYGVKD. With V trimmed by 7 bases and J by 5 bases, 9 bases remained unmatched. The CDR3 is CAIKEALAGTGELFF. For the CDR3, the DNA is TGTGCCATCAAGGAGGCTCTAGCGGGTACCGGGGAGCTGTTTTTT.

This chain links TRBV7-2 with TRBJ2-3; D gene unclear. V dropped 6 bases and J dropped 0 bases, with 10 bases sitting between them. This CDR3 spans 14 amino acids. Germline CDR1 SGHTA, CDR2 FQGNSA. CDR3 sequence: CASSPRVSTDTQYF. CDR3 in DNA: TGTGCCAGCAGTCCCCGGGTAAGCACAGATACGCAGTATTTT.

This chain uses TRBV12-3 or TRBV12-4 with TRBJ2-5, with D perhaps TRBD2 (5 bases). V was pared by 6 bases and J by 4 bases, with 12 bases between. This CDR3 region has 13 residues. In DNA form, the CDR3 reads TGTGCCAGCAGCCCAGCAGGACTAGAGACCCAGTACTTC. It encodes CASSPAGLETQYF.

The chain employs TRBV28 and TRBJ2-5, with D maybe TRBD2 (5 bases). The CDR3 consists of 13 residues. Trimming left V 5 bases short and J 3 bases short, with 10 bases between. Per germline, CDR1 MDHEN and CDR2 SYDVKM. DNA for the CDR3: TGTGCCAGCAGTCCCGGGAATAAAGAGACCCAGTACTTC. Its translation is CASSPGNKETQYF.

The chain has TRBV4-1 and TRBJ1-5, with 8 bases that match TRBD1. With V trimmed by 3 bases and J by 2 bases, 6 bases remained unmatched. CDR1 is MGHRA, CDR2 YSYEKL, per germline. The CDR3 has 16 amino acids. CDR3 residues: CASSQLPGQGNQPQHF. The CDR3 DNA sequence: TGCGCCAGCAGCCAGCTTCCGGGACAGGGCAATCAGCCCCAGCATTTT.

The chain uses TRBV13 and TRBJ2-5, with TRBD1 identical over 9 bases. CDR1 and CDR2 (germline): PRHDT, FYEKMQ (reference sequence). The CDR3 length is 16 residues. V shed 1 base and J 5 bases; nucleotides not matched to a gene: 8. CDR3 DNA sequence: TGTGCCAGCAGCTTAGTTCTGGGACAGGGTTCCGAGACCCAGTACTTC. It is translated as CASSLVLGQGSETQYF.

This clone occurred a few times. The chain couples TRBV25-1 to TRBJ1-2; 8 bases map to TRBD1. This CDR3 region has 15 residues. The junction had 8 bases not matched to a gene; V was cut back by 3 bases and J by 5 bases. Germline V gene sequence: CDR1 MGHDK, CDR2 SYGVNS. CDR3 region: CASSETGTGFYGYTF. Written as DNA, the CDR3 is TGTGCCAGCAGTGAGACCGGGACAGGATTTTATGGCTACACCTTC.

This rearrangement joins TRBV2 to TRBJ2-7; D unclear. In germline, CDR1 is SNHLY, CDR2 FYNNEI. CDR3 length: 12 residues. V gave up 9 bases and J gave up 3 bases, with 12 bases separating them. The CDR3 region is CASTKAFYEQYF. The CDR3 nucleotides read TGTGCCAGTACTAAGGCATTCTACGAGCAGTACTTC.

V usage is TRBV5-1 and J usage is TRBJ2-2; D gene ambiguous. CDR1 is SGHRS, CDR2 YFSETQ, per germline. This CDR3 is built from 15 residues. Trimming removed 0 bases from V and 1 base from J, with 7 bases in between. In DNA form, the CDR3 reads TGCGCCAGCAGCTTGGTTGCAGTGAACACCGGGGAGCTGTTTTTT. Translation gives CASSLVAVNTGELFF.

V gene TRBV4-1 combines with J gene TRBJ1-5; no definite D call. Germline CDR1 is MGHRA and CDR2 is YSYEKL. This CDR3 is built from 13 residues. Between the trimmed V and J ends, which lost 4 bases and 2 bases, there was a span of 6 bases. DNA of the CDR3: TGCGCCAGCAGCCTTCGGGGCAATCAGCCCCAGCATTTT. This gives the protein CASSLRGNQPQHF.

This chain's CDR3 is CASSVRMEEKLFF. The CDR3 DNA reads as TGTGCCAGCAGTGTTCGTATGGAGGAAAAACTGTTTTTT. The rearrangement uses TRBV2 and TRBJ1-4, with D unresolved. The CDR3 has 13 residues. V was cut by 4 bases and J by 8 bases, with 11 bases left in between. The germline gives CDR1 SNHLY, CDR2 FYNNEI.

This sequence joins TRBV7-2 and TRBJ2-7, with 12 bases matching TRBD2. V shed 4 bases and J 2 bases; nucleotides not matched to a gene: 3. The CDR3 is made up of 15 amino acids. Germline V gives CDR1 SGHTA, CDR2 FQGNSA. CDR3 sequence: CASSSGLAGTYEQYF. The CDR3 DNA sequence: TGTGCCAGCAGCTCAGGACTAGCGGGGACCTACGAGCAGTACTTC.

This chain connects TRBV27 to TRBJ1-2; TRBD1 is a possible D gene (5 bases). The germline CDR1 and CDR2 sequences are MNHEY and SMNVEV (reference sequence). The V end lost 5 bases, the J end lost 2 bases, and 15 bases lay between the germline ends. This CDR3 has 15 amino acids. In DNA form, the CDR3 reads TGTGCCAGCAGTCCCTGGGGGGGGATAAACTATGGCTACACCTTC. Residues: CASSPWGGINYGYTF.

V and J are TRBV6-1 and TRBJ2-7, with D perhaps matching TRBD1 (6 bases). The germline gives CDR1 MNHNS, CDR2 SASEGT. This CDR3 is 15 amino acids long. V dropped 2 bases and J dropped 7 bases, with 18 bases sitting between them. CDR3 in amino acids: CASSELGAMMLEQYF. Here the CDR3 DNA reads TGTGCCAGCAGTGAACTGGGGGCGATGATGCTGGAGCAGTACTTC.

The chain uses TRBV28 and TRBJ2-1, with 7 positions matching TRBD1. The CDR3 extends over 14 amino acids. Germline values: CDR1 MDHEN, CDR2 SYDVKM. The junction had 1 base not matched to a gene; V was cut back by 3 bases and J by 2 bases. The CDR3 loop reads CASSLQGAYNEQFF. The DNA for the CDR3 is TGTGCCAGCAGTTTGCAGGGGGCCTACAATGAGCAGTTCTTC.

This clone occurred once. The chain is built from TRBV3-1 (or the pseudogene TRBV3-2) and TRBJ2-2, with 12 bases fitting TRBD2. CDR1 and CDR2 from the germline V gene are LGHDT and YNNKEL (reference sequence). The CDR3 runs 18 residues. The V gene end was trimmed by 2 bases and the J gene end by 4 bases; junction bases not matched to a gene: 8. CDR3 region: CASSQLLAGGPVTGELFF. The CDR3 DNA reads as TGTGCCAGCAGCCAATTGCTAGCGGGGGGGCCGGTCACCGGGGAGCTGTTTTTT.

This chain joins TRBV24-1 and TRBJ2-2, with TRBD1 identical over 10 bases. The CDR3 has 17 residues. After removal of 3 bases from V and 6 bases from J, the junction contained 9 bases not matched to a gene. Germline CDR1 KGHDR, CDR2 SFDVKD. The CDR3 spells CATSDAPGTGESGELFF. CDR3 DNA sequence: TGTGCCACCAGTGATGCCCCCGGGACAGGGGAATCCGGGGAGCTGTTTTTT.

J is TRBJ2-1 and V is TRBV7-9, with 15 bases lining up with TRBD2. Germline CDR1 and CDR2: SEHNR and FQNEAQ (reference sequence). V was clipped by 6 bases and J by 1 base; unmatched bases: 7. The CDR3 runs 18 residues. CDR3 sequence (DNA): TGTGCCAGCAGTTCCGGGACTAGCGGGGGGAGGTCCTACAATGAGCAGTTCTTC. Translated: CASSSGTSGGRSYNEQFF.